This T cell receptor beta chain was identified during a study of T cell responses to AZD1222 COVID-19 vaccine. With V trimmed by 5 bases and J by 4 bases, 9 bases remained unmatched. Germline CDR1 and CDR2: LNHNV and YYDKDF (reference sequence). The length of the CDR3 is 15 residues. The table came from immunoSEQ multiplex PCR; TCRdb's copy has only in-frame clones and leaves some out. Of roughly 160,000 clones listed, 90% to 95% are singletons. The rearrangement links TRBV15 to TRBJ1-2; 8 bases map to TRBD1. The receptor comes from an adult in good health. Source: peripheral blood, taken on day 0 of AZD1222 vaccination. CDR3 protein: CATSGLRQGSYGYTF. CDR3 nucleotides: TGTGCCACCAGCGGTCTCAGACAGGGGAGCTATGGCTACACCTTC.